Below are 21 T cell receptor beta chains sequenced from a single sample in a study of cytomegalovirus exposure and HLA in healthy donors. Use of 60 Vbeta and 13 Jbeta primers characterized the PCR. Sequencing used immunoSEQ multiplex PCR; TCRdb keeps in-frame clones, though not all of them. The data show approximately 140,000 clones, with under 75% seen just once and roughly 6.8% held by the top ten. What was sequenced was PBMCs. The receptors were gathered from a woman aged 60 to 75 in good health and CMV-seropositive.

The DNA for the CDR3 is TGTGCCAGCAGTTACGCCGGGACAACTTCTGGGGCCAACGTCCTGACTTTC. It encodes CASSYAGTTSGANVLTF. This chain uses TRBV27 with TRBJ2-6; D is possibly TRBD1 (6 bases). The germline CDR1 and CDR2 sequences are MNHEY and SMNVEV (reference sequence). With 4 bases removed from V and 1 base from J, the gap between germline ends came to 14 bases. This CDR3 is built from 17 residues.

The chain has TRBV18 and TRBJ1-1; possibly TRBD1 for D (6 bases). Germline V gene data show CDR1 as KGHSH and CDR2 as LQKENI. The CDR3 totals 17 residues. V lost 2 bases to trimming and J lost 3 bases, with 19 bases between them. CDR3 protein: CASSPGAGRAGDTEAFF. CDR3 DNA: TGTGCCAGCTCACCAGGTGCAGGTAGAGCAGGGGACACTGAAGCTTTCTTT.

The V call is TRBV12-1, the J call TRBJ2-2; no check of the table's D call, TRBD1, against the DNA was made. TRBV12-1 is a pseudogene segment. This CDR3 is 14 amino acids long. The CDR3 reads CASEGETNTGELFF. DNA for the CDR3: TGTGCCAGCGAGGGGGAGACGAACACCGGGGAGCTGTTTTTT.

V is TRBV29-1 and J is TRBJ2-7; 9 positions match TRBD1. V lost 0 bases and J lost 5; bases outside the gene matches: 8. There are 15 residues in the CDR3. Germline values: CDR1 SQVTM, CDR2 ANQGSEA. CDR3 in DNA: TGCAGCGTTGAAGATCGAGGGACAGGGCTTAACGAGCAGTACTTC. It codes for CSVEDRGTGLNEQYF.

The J gene is TRBJ2-7, the V gene TRBV4-1; 8 bases align to TRBD2. The germline CDR1 and CDR2 sequences are MGHRA and YSYEKL. The J segment lost 4 bases and the V segment lost 4 bases, leaving 9 bases of the junction unmatched. The CDR3 has 15 residues. The DNA for the CDR3 is TGCGCCAGCAGCCTTCTAGCACTAGCGGAATACGAGCAGTACTTC. Translating gives CASSLLALAEYEQYF.

The J gene is TRBJ2-3, the V gene TRBV11-2; TRBD2 matches at 11 bases. This CDR3 is built from 15 residues. Per germline, CDR1 SGHAT and CDR2 FQNNGV. After removal of 5 bases from V and 5 bases from J, the junction contained 6 bases not matched to a gene. The CDR3 region is CASSRSGRALDTQYF. CDR3 bases: TGTGCCAGCAGCCGTAGCGGGAGGGCCCTAGATACGCAGTATTTT.

The sample holds a few counts of this clone. The rearrangement joins TRBV14 to TRBJ2-1; D ambiguous. Germline V lookup: CDR1 SGHDN, CDR2 FVKESK. The CDR3 consists of 11 residues. V lost 6 bases to trimming and J lost 4 bases, with 4 bases between them. As DNA, the CDR3 is TGTGCCAGCAGTAGTTACAATGAGCAGTTCTTC. Translation gives CASSSYNEQFF.

The genes are TRBV28 and TRBJ2-2; 10 nucleotides align to TRBD2. Germline trimming cut 2 bases from V and 5 bases from J; bases unmatched to any gene: 2. Germline CDR1 is MDHEN and CDR2 is SYDVKM. The CDR3 contains 15 residues. The CDR3 coding sequence is TGTGCCAGCAGTTTAGGAGCGGGAGGGACCGGGGAGCTGTTTTTT. Encoded protein: CASSLGAGGTGELFF.

The chain has TRBV2 and TRBJ1-2; D is perhaps TRBD1 (5 bases). CDR3 length equals 13 residues. Germline V gene lookup returns CDR1 SNHLY and CDR2 FYNNEI. With 4 bases removed from V and 8 bases from J, the gap between germline ends came to 14 bases. CDR3 in amino acids: CASSVGGGFGYTF. For the CDR3, the DNA is TGTGCCAGCAGTGTGGGGGGGGGTTTCGGCTACACCTTC.

The CDR3 bases are TGTGCCAGCAGCCGCTTGGCGGGGGTTAGCGAGCAGTACTTC. Its protein is CASSRLAGVSEQYF. The chain uses TRBV28 and TRBJ2-7; 7 bases match TRBD2. The CDR3 has 14 amino acids. CDR1 and CDR2 (germline): MDHEN, SYDVKM. V lost 6 bases to trimming and J lost 6 bases; unmatched junction nucleotides: 11.

The chain is built from TRBV10-1 and TRBJ1-1; D gene uncertain. Per the germline V gene, CDR1 is WNHNN and CDR2 is SYGVQD (reference sequence). CDR3 size: 16 residues. Trimming took 3 bases from V and 7 from J, leaving 21 bases between them. The CDR3 reads CASSDREDEASDEAFF. CDR3 DNA sequence: TGCGCCAGCAGTGATAGAGAGGATGAGGCGAGCGATGAAGCTTTCTTT.

The genes are TRBV30 and TRBJ2-5; 8 positions match TRBD2. The CDR3 runs to 14 residues. Trimming removed 2 bases from V and 5 bases from J; junction bases left unmatched: 7. The germline gives CDR1 GTSNPN, CDR2 SVGIG (reference sequence). In DNA, the CDR3 is TGTGCCTGGAGTACCGGGAGGGCCCTTGAGACCCAGTACTTC. Protein sequence: CAWSTGRALETQYF.

This clone showed up just a few times. The V gene is TRBV9, the J gene TRBJ2-5; 9 bases are shared with TRBD2. There are 15 residues in the CDR3. Unmatched junction bases numbered 10, after V lost 6 bases and J lost 4 bases. Germline V gene data show CDR1 as SGDLS and CDR2 as YYNGEE. As DNA, the CDR3 is TGTGCCAGCATCCTTTTCCCTAGCGGGATAGAGACCCAGTACTTC. It specifies CASILFPSGIETQYF.

This clone was detected many times. The genes are TRBV4-1 and TRBJ2-2; 7 bases are a match to TRBD1. In germline, CDR1 is MGHRA, CDR2 YSYEKL. The CDR3 is 15 residues long. The V segment lost 0 bases and the J segment 3 bases; nucleotides outside the gene matches: 1. The CDR3 DNA follows: TGCGCCAGCAGCCAAGAGGGGACAGACACCGGGGAGCTGTTTTTT. It codes for CASSQEGTDTGELFF.

In its sample, this clone was seen once. This rearrangement joins TRBV6-6 to TRBJ1-3, with D possibly being TRBD1 (5 bases). Trimming took 7 bases from V and 4 from J, leaving 5 bases between them. This CDR3 region has 11 residues. Germline V lookup: CDR1 MNHNY, CDR2 SVGAGI (reference sequence). The CDR3 coding sequence is TGTGCCAGCACAGGGGGAAACACCATATATTTT. This encodes CASTGGNTIYF.

The chain couples TRBV9 to TRBJ1-1, with D hard to call. There are 13 residues in the CDR3. Germline loops: CDR1 SGDLS, CDR2 YYNGEE. Deletions cut 1 base from V and 2 bases from J, with 6 bases between. CDR3 protein: CASSVSGNTEAFF. In nucleotides, the CDR3 is TGTGCCAGCAGCGTATCGGGTAACACTGAAGCTTTCTTT. Supplemented by reference TRBV9 and TRBJ1-1, the full variable domain reads DSGVTQTPKHLITATGQRVTLRCSPRSGDLSVYWYQQSLDQGLQFLIQYYNGEERAKGNILERFSAQQFPDLHSELNLSSLELGDSALYFCASSVSGNTEAFFGQGTRLTVV.

The rearrangement joins TRBV28 to TRBJ2-3, with D perhaps TRBD1 (5 bases). The germline CDR1 and CDR2 sequences are MDHEN and SYDVKM. V was clipped by 7 bases and J by 5 bases, with 22 bases between them. The CDR3 loop spans 16 amino acids. CDR3 DNA: TGTGCCAGCACCCCCCTGGTCGCGACAGTTAAAGATACGCAGTATTTT. Protein product: CASTPLVATVKDTQYF.

This chain joins TRBV28 and TRBJ2-4, with a possible D match to TRBD1 (7 bases). V lost 5 bases to trimming and J lost 3 bases, with 14 bases between them. This CDR3 has 15 amino acids. Germline lookup yields CDR1 MDHEN and CDR2 SYDVKM. The CDR3 sequence is CASSPPGGGKNIQYF. The CDR3 bases are TGTGCCAGCAGTCCCCCAGGGGGAGGCAAAAACATTCAGTACTTC.

The chain employs TRBV5-1 and TRBJ2-1; 12 bases match TRBD2. The length of the CDR3 is 15 residues. Per the germline V gene, CDR1 is SGHRS and CDR2 is YFSETQ. Trimming removed 3 bases from V and 7 bases from J; junction bases left unmatched: 5. The chain's CDR3 is CASSYLAGGPNEQFF. CDR3 nucleotide sequence: TGCGCCAGCAGCTACCTAGCGGGAGGGCCGAATGAGCAGTTCTTC.

The rearrangement links TRBV5-1 to TRBJ2-3; D call uncertain. Trimming took off 2 bases at V and 2 bases at J, with 9 bases between the two ends. The CDR3 is 14 residues long. The germline gives CDR1 SGHRS, CDR2 YFSETQ. CDR3 sequence reads: CASSFGIATDTQYF. DNA for the CDR3: TGCGCCAGCAGCTTTGGCATCGCCACAGATACGCAGTATTTT. Together with reference TRBV5-1 and TRBJ2-3, the CDR3 gives the full variable domain: KAGVTQTPRYLIKTRGQQVTLSCSPISGHRSVSWYQQTPGQGLQFLFEYFSETQRNKGNFPGRFSGRQFSNSRSEMNVSTLELGDSALYLCASSFGIATDTQYFGPGTRLTVL.

The rearrangement joins TRBV5-4 to TRBJ2-1; TRBD2 matches 8 bases. Germline trimming cut 2 bases from V and 9 bases from J; bases unmatched to any gene: 7. CDR1 and CDR2 from the germline V gene are SGHNT and YYREEE (reference sequence). CDR3 size: 14 residues. As DNA, the CDR3 is TGTGCCAGCAGCTTTCGGGAGGGCCAGGGTGAGCAGTTCTTC. Residues: CASSFREGQGEQFF.